A single sample is the source of the 5 T cell receptor beta chains below, sequenced in a study of T cells in Graves' hyperthyroidism and ophthalmopathy. The TCR beta CDR3 regions underwent amplification using RNA transcripts as the source. Using the HTBI primer set, a first-round RT-PCR was run on the TCR CDR3. Each CDR3 protein is one row after TCRdb ran MiXCR on the multiplex PCR reads. The table includes 530,000 or so distinct CDR3 sequences, roughly 46% detected once. The sequenced material came from peripheral blood or thyroid tissue (not recorded which). The receptors originated from a woman in her late teens or twenties with Graves' hyperthyroidism.

The chain links TRBV29-1 to TRBJ2-5; 10 positions match TRBD2. Germline CDR1 SQVTM, CDR2 ANQGSEA. The CDR3 runs 16 residues. V was pared by 4 bases and J by 0 bases, with 8 bases of the junction left unmatched. The CDR3 here is CSVGAGLALYQETQYF. As DNA, the CDR3 is TGCAGCGTTGGAGCGGGACTAGCGCTTTACCAAGAGACCCAGTACTTC.

This clonotype has at least ten counts. V gene TRBV9 combines with J gene TRBJ1-1; D is possibly TRBD1 (6 bases). Deletions cut 3 bases from V and 5 bases from J, with 17 bases between. CDR1 and CDR2 (germline): SGDLS, YYNGEE. The CDR3 is 15 residues long. The CDR3 DNA reads as TGTGCCAGCAGCGCCGGTGGCGGGGGCGGGACTGAAGCTTTCTTT. This sequence encodes CASSAGGGGGTEAFF.

This clonotype was picked up many times. An end of the junction does not agree with germline; a read error may underlie this. The gene calls are TRBV11-2 and TRBJ2-7; D tentatively reads TRBD1 or TRBD2 (5 bases each). The CDR3 is 12 residues long. The germline CDR1 and CDR2 sequences are SGHAT and FQNNGV. This CDR3 reads CASSEGRVDGDF. DNA of the CDR3: TGTGCCAGCAGTGAGGGGCGGGTCGACGGGGACTTC. The variable domain in full, with the rest retrieved from reference TRBV11-2 and TRBJ2-7, is EAGVAQSPRYKIIEKRQSVAFWCNPISGHATLYWYQQILGQGPKLLIQFQNNGVVDDSQLPKDRFSAERLKGVDSTLKIQPAKLEDSAVYLCASSEGRVDGDFGPGTRLTVT.

This clonotype has ten or more counts. V usage is TRBV25-1 and J usage is TRBJ1-4, with no clear D. Trimming removed 4 bases from V and 3 bases from J, with 12 bases in between. Germline loops: CDR1 MGHDK, CDR2 SYGVNS. This CDR3 spans 15 amino acids. The CDR3 sequence: CASSAVESPNEKLFF. CDR3 sequence (DNA): TGTGCCAGCAGTGCCGTCGAATCACCTAATGAAAAACTGTTTTTT.

This clonotype was observed many times. CDR3 DNA sequence: TGTGCCAGCAGCGGAGCCGGGACAGATGAAAAACTGTTTTTT. Translating gives CASSGAGTDEKLFF. The V call is TRBV9, the J call TRBJ1-4; 7 bases are shared with TRBD1. Germline CDR1 SGDLS, CDR2 YYNGEE. Trimming took 3 bases from V and 6 from J; bases not matched to a gene: 5. This CDR3 comprises 14 residues.